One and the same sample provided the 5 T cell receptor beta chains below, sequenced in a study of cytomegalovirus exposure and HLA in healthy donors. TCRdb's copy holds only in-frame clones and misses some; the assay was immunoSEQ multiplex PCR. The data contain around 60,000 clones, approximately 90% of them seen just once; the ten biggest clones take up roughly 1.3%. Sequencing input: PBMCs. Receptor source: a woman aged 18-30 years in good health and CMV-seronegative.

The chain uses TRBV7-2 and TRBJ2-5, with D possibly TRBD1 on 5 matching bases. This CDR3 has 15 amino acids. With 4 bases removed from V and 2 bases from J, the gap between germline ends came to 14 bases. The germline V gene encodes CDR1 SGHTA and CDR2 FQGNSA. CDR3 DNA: TGTGCCAGCAGCTCCCTAGTAGGGGCACAAGAGACCCAGTACTTC. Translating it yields CASSSLVGAQETQYF.

CDR3 coding DNA: TGTGCCAGCAGGGAACTGGGCGTCGGCACAGATACGCAGTATTTT. Translated: CASRELGVGTDTQYF. The chain couples TRBV2 to TRBJ2-3; D gene uncertain. The V end was cut by 6 bases, the J end by 1 base, with 14 bases between. Germline CDR1 and CDR2: SNHLY and FYNNEI. The CDR3 has 15 amino acids.

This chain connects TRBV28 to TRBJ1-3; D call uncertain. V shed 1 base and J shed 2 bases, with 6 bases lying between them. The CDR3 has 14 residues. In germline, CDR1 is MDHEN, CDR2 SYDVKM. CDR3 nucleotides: TGTGCCAGCAGTTTATCGAGGCCTGGAAACACCATATATTTT. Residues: CASSLSRPGNTIYF.

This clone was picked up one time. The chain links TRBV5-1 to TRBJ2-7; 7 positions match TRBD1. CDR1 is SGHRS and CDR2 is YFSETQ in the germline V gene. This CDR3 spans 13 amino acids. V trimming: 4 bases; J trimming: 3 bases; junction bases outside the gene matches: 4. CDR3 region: CASSAGQVYEQYF. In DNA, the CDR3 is TGCGCCAGCAGCGCCGGACAGGTCTACGAGCAGTACTTC.

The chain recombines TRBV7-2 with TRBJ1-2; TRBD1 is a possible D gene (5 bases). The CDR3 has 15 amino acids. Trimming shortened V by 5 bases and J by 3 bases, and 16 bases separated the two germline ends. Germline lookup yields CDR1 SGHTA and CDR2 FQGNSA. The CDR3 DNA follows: TGTGCCAGCAGCATTACCGGGACGGGAGACTATGGCTACACCTTC. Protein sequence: CASSITGTGDYGYTF.